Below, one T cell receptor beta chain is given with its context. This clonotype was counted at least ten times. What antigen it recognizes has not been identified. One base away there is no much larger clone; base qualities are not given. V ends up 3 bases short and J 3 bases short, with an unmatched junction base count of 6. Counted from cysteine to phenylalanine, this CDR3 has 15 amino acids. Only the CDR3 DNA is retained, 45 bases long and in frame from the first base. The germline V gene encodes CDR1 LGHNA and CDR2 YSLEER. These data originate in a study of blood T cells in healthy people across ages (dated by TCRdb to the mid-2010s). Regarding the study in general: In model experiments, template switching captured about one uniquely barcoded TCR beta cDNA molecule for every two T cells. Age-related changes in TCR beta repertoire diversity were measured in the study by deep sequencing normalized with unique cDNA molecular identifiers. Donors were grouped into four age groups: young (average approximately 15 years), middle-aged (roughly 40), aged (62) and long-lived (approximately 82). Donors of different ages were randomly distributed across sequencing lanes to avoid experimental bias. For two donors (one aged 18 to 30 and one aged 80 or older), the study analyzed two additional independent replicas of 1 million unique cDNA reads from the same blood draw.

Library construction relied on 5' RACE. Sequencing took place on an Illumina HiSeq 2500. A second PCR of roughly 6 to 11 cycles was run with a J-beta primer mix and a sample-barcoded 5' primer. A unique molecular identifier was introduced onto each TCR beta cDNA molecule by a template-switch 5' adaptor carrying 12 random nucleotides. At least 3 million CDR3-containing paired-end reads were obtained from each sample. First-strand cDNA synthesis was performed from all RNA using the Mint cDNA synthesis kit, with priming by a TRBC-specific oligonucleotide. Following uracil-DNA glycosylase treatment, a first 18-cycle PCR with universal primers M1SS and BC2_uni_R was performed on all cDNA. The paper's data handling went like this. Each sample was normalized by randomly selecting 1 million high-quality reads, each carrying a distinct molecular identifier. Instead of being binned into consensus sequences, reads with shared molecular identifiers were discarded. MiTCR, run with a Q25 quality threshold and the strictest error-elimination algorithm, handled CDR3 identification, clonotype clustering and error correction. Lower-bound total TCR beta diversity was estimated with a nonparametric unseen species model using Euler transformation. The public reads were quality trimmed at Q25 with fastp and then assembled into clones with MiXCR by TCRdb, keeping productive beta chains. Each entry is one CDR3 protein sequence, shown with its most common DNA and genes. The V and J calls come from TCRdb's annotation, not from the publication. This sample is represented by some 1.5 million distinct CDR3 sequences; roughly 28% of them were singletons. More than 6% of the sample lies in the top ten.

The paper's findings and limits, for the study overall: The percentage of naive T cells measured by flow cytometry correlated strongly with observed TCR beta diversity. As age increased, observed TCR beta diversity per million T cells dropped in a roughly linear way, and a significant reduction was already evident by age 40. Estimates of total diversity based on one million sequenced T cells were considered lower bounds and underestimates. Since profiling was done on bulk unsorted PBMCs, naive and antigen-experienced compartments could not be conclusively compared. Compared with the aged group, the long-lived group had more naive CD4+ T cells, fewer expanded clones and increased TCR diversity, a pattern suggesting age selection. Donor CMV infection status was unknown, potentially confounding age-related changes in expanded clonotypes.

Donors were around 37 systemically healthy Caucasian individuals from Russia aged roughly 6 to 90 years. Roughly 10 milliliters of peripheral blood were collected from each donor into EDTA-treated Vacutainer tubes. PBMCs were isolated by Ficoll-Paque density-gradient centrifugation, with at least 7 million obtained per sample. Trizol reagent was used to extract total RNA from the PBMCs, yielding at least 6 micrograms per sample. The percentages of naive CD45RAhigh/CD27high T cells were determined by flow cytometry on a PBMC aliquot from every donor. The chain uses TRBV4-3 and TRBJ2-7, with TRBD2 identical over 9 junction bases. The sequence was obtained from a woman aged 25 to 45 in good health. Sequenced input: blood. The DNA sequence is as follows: TGCGCCAGCAGCCAGGTGACTAGCGGATACTACGAGCAGTACTTC. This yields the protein CASSQVTSGYYEQYF.